The clone carrying this T cell receptor beta chain appeared many times. Its target is unknown. CDR3 length: 12 amino acids. V was shortened by 3 bases and J by 5 bases, with 7 bases between the two germline ends. TCRdb re-analysed the 5' RACE reads in MiXCR, keeping a single row per CDR3 protein. The sample includes 250,000 to 300,000 distinct CDR3 sequences, roughly 20% seen only once; the top ten take roughly 8.3%. This specimen comes from a study of CD8 T cells in ankylosing spondylitis. The study's findings and limits: Seemingly distinctive of ankylosing spondylitis blood was a TCR beta motif formed by eight highly homologous variants.

The chain combines TRBV12-3 or TRBV12-4 with TRBJ1-2; D is unclear. Source material: blood, either unsorted or a sorted T cell fraction (not recorded which). This receptor was identified in a male donor with ankylosing spondylitis or in good health (not recorded which). CDR3 amino acids: CASSFQGYGYTF. The CDR3 region has the DNA TGTGCCAGCAGTTTTCAAGGGTATGGCTACACCTTC.